A selection of T cell receptor beta chains follows, all from one sample in a study of Ad26.COV2.S vaccination and SARS-CoV-2 variants. Assay: immunoSEQ multiplex PCR; the TCRdb copy retains only in-frame clones and omits some. Counted here are 350,000 to 600,000 clones, nearly 90% occurring once; the ten biggest clones make up 1.5% to 2%. Sequenced material: peripheral blood, taken in a trial of Ad26.COV2.S vaccine versus placebo. Receptors originate from a person aged 18-65 years who received the Ad26.COV2.S COVID-19 vaccine or a placebo. CDR3s include the opening cysteine and the closing phenylalanine or tryptophan. The order of the fields is V gene, J gene, D gene, clone size, CDR3 DNA, CDR3 protein. D genes are given only for firm matches. The size field is filled for only some rows; it gives once, few, many or a size class.

v_gene: TRBV9
j_gene: TRBJ1-6
d_gene: NA
abundance: NA
CDR3nt: TGTGCCAGCAGCGTAGGTGGGGAAAGCTCCTATAATTCACCCCTCCACTTT
CDR3aa: CASSVGGESSYNSPLHF

v_gene: TRBV5-5
j_gene: TRBJ2-1
d_gene: NA
abundance: once
CDR3nt: TGTGCCAGCAGCTTACTACTTGAGGGAGTTTATGAGCAGTTCTTC
CDR3aa: CASSLLLEGVYEQFF

v_gene: TRBV28
j_gene: TRBJ1-2
d_gene: NA
abundance: NA
CDR3nt: TGTGCCAGCAAGGAGTATGTACAGGGTGGAGGCTACACCTTC
CDR3aa: CASKEYVQGGGYTF

v_gene: TRBV11-2
j_gene: TRBJ1-2
d_gene: NA
abundance: NA
CDR3nt: TGTGCCAGCAGCCCCAGCTATGGCTACACCTTC
CDR3aa: CASSPSYGYTF

v_gene: TRBV19
j_gene: TRBJ2-7
d_gene: NA
abundance: NA
CDR3nt: TGTGCCAGTAGTAATGGCTACGAGCAGTACTTC
CDR3aa: CASSNGYEQYF

v_gene: TRBV21-1
j_gene: TRBJ2-4
d_gene: NA
abundance: NA
CDR3nt: TGTGCCAGCAGCAAAGTGGAGATTCTAGCCAAAAACATTCAGTACTTC
CDR3aa: CASSKVEILAKNIQYF

v_gene: TRBV7-7
j_gene: TRBJ2-3
d_gene: TRBD1
abundance: NA
CDR3nt: TGTGCTAGCAGCTTAAGGGACAGGGGTGCAGATACGCAGTATTTT
CDR3aa: CASSLRDRGADTQYF

v_gene: TRBV9
j_gene: TRBJ2-6
d_gene: NA
abundance: NA
CDR3nt: TGTGCCAGCAGTAGACAGCCTGGGGCCAACGTCCTGACTTTC
CDR3aa: CASSRQPGANVLTF

v_gene: TRBV3-1/TRBV3-2
j_gene: TRBJ2-5
d_gene: NA
abundance: NA
CDR3nt: TGTGCCAGCAGCCAACTAGAGTTCGCGACCCAGTACTTC
CDR3aa: CASSQLEFATQYF

v_gene: TRBV5-5
j_gene: TRBJ1-1
d_gene: NA
abundance: NA
CDR3nt: TGTGCCAGCGAAACCTGGGGCGGGAACACTGAAGCTTTCTTT
CDR3aa: CASETWGGNTEAFF

v_gene: TRBV10-3
j_gene: TRBJ2-7
d_gene: NA
abundance: NA
CDR3nt: TGTGCCATCAGTGCCCGTGCCTCCTACGAGCAGTACTTC
CDR3aa: CAISARASYEQYF

v_gene: TRBV10-3
j_gene: TRBJ2-7
d_gene: NA
abundance: few
CDR3nt: TGTGCCATCGGGCAGAAACCCTACGAGCAGTACTTC
CDR3aa: CAIGQKPYEQYF

v_gene: TRBV13
j_gene: TRBJ2-1
d_gene: NA
abundance: few
CDR3nt: TGTGCCAGCAGCTTTGGGGGGGCGGTGTGGAATGAGCAGTTCTTC
CDR3aa: CASSFGGAVWNEQFF

v_gene: TRBV6-5
j_gene: TRBJ1-4
d_gene: TRBD1
abundance: NA
CDR3nt: TGTGCCAGCGACAGGGGGAGTGAAAAACTGTTTTTT
CDR3aa: CASDRGSEKLFF

v_gene: TRBV7-4
j_gene: TRBJ2-1
d_gene: NA
abundance: NA
CDR3nt: TGTGCCAGCAGCTTATTGGGTCTGAATGGACACAATGAGCAGTTCTTC
CDR3aa: CASSLLGLNGHNEQFF

v_gene: TRBV7-9
j_gene: TRBJ2-7
d_gene: NA
abundance: NA
CDR3nt: TGTGCCAGCAGCACGAGACTGGGAAACTACGAGCAGTACTTC
CDR3aa: CASSTRLGNYEQYF

v_gene: TRBV27
j_gene: TRBJ2-3
d_gene: NA
abundance: once
CDR3nt: TGTGCCAGCCGGATTCGCCGAGCCCCTGGCTCGGAGGGTTGGTATTTT
CDR3aa: CASRIRRAPGSEGWYF

v_gene: TRBV12-3/TRBV12-4
j_gene: TRBJ2-7
d_gene: NA
abundance: NA
CDR3nt: TGTGCCAGCAGTTTAGGGTTATACGAGCAGTACTTC
CDR3aa: CASSLGLYEQYF

v_gene: TRBV6-5
j_gene: TRBJ1-1
d_gene: NA
abundance: NA
CDR3nt: TGTGCCAGCAGTCGAGGGGTTTTGAACACTGAAGCTTTCTTT
CDR3aa: CASSRGVLNTEAFF

v_gene: TRBV6-6
j_gene: TRBJ1-1
d_gene: NA
abundance: NA
CDR3nt: TGTGCCAGCAGGATCGTTGGCCAGAACACTGAAGCTTTCTTT
CDR3aa: CASRIVGQNTEAFF

v_gene: TRBV5-8
j_gene: TRBJ1-5
d_gene: NA
abundance: NA
CDR3nt: TGTGCCAGCAACTTAGGAGGGGATAGCAATCAGCCCCAGCATTTT
CDR3aa: CASNLGGDSNQPQHF

v_gene: TRBV20-1
j_gene: TRBJ2-7
d_gene: TRBD1
abundance: NA
CDR3nt: TGCAGTGCAAGGACAGGAGAGGAGCAGTACTTC
CDR3aa: CSARTGEEQYF

v_gene: TRBV5-1
j_gene: TRBJ1-4
d_gene: NA
abundance: NA
CDR3nt: TGCGCCAGCAGCTTGCTGCCTGCAACTAATGAAAAACTGTTTTTT
CDR3aa: CASSLLPATNEKLFF

v_gene: TRBV7-9
j_gene: TRBJ2-7
d_gene: TRBD2
abundance: NA
CDR3nt: TGTGCCAGCAGCCCCGGGGGGGGGCGCAGTAAATACGAGCAGTACTTC
CDR3aa: CASSPGGGRSKYEQYF

v_gene: TRBV18
j_gene: TRBJ1-1
d_gene: NA
abundance: NA
CDR3nt: TGTGCCAGCTCACCGAGGTCAGCCAACACTGAAGCTTTCTTT
CDR3aa: CASSPRSANTEAFF

v_gene: TRBV4-1
j_gene: TRBJ1-2
d_gene: NA
abundance: NA
CDR3nt: TGCGCCAGCAGCCACTCCGGGACGGCAACCTATGGCTACACCTTC
CDR3aa: CASSHSGTATYGYTF

v_gene: TRBV7-9
j_gene: TRBJ1-1
d_gene: NA
abundance: NA
CDR3nt: TGTGCCAGCAGCTTAACAGGGAGGGCCACTGAAGCTTTCTTT
CDR3aa: CASSLTGRATEAFF

v_gene: TRBV6-1
j_gene: TRBJ2-7
d_gene: NA
abundance: NA
CDR3nt: TGTGCCAGCAGTGACAGACCCCTCGGCGAGCAGTACTTC
CDR3aa: CASSDRPLGEQYF

v_gene: TRBV28
j_gene: TRBJ1-2
d_gene: NA
abundance: NA
CDR3nt: TGTGCCAGCAGTTTAAGGACCGGACCTAGGGGCTACACCTTC
CDR3aa: CASSLRTGPRGYTF

v_gene: TRBV9
j_gene: TRBJ2-7
d_gene: TRBD2
abundance: once
CDR3nt: TGTGCCAGCAGCCGGACTAGCACTTCCTACGAGCAGTACTTC
CDR3aa: CASSRTSTSYEQYF

v_gene: TRBV27
j_gene: TRBJ1-2
d_gene: NA
abundance: NA
CDR3nt: TGTGCCAGCAGTTTATTGGGGGGCGCCTTCGGTGGCTACACCTTC
CDR3aa: CASSLLGGAFGGYTF

v_gene: TRBV19
j_gene: TRBJ1-2
d_gene: NA
abundance: NA
CDR3nt: TGTGCCAGTAGTATAGGAGGCACCTACTATGGCTACACCTTC
CDR3aa: CASSIGGTYYGYTF

v_gene: TRBV19
j_gene: TRBJ2-3
d_gene: TRBD2
abundance: NA
CDR3nt: TGTGCCAGTAGGGGGACTACTGCCCCCCACGATACGCAGTATTTT
CDR3aa: CASRGTTAPHDTQYF

v_gene: TRBV27
j_gene: TRBJ2-1
d_gene: NA
abundance: NA
CDR3nt: TGTGCCTCATGGAGCGATCGGTCGGTCTACAATGAGCAGTTCTTC
CDR3aa: CASWSDRSVYNEQFF

v_gene: TRBV12-3/TRBV12-4
j_gene: TRBJ1-2
d_gene: NA
abundance: NA
CDR3nt: TGTGCCAGCAGTTTACAAAAGGGGGGCTACACCTTC
CDR3aa: CASSLQKGGYTF

v_gene: TRBV10-1
j_gene: TRBJ2-2
d_gene: NA
abundance: NA
CDR3nt: TGCGCCAGCAGTGATCCAGTTGACGGGACTGGGGAGCTGTTTTTT
CDR3aa: CASSDPVDGTGELFF

v_gene: TRBV6-6
j_gene: TRBJ1-6
d_gene: TRBD1
abundance: NA
CDR3nt: TGTGCCAGCAGTTGGGGGGGACAGATCTATAATTCACCCCTCCACTTT
CDR3aa: CASSWGGQIYNSPLHF

v_gene: TRBV5-4
j_gene: TRBJ1-1
d_gene: TRBD1
abundance: NA
CDR3nt: TGTGCCAGCAGCCCGACAGGGGGCATGAACACTGAAGCTTTCTTT
CDR3aa: CASSPTGGMNTEAFF

v_gene: TRBV29-1
j_gene: TRBJ2-7
d_gene: TRBD1
abundance: NA
CDR3nt: TGCAGCGTTGGGGACAGCCCCTACGAGCAGTACTTC
CDR3aa: CSVGDSPYEQYF

v_gene: TRBV11-2
j_gene: TRBJ1-1
d_gene: NA
abundance: NA
CDR3nt: TGTGCCAGCAGCTTAGGGAGGGGCGTCCTAGGAATATTGAACACTGAAGCTTTCTTT
CDR3aa: CASSLGRGVLGILNTEAFF

v_gene: TRBV30
j_gene: TRBJ1-5
d_gene: TRBD1
abundance: NA
CDR3nt: TGTGCCTGGAGGGGACAGGGCCGTCAGCCCCAGCATTTT
CDR3aa: CAWRGQGRQPQHF